This record looks at one TCR beta chain sequence and its context. The antigen is unknown. Whenever a sample was processed, at least 7 million PBMCs were isolated. A J-beta primer mix and a sample-barcoded 5' primer were used in a second PCR of roughly 7 to 12 cycles. From the 5' RACE reads, TCRdb called clonotypes with MiXCR, one entry per CDR3 protein. Of 780,000 or so distinct CDR3 sequences listed, roughly 50% are singletons. The data originate from a study of blood T cells in healthy people across ages. Study-wide results and caveats: A roughly linear fall in TCR beta diversity per million T cells was seen with increasing age.

Trimming cost V 3 bases and J 2 bases, with 19 bases left between them. CDR3 length: 17 amino acids. Germline V gives CDR1 MGHDK, CDR2 SYGVNS. This clonotype originated in a man between 40 and 49 years old in good health. The source material was blood. This chain joins TRBV25-1 and TRBJ2-5, with D perhaps matching TRBD1 (6 bases). CDR3 amino acids: CASSDPGIGQQQETQYF. DNA of the CDR3: TGTGCCAGCAGTGACCCGGGTATAGGACAGCAACAAGAGACCCAGTACTTC.